This T cell receptor beta chain is from a study of CD8 T cells in Susac syndrome. Study-level points and caveats: By the study's own acknowledgment, its TCR sequencing and HLA analysis included relatively few individuals.

An amount of RNA that ranged from 0.5 to 1 ug was reverse transcribed with random hexamers. MiXCR, run by TCRdb on the immunoSEQ multiplex PCR reads, gives a single entry per CDR3 protein. The sample has a few hundred thousand distinct CDR3 sequences, 85% to 90% seen once. It was treatment-naive patients with stable or active relapsing-remitting disease who made up the multiple sclerosis controls. The TEMRA cells underwent FACS enrichment, while the CD8+ and CD4+ T cells underwent negative isolation. Looked up from germline, CDR1 is MNHEY and CDR2 is SVGEGT. After removal of 5 bases from V and 9 bases from J, the junction contained 5 bases not matched to a gene. The CDR3 has 13 amino acids. This clonotype showed up just a few times. Its target is not known.

This TCR came from a human donor with multiple sclerosis. The chain is built from TRBV6-2 or TRBV6-3 and TRBJ2-1, with 9 bases fitting TRBD1. Sequenced input: CD8+ T cells from PBMCs. CDR3 loop: CASSGTGRSEQFF. The CDR3 DNA sequence: TGTGCCAGCAGTGGGACAGGGCGGAGTGAGCAGTTCTTC.